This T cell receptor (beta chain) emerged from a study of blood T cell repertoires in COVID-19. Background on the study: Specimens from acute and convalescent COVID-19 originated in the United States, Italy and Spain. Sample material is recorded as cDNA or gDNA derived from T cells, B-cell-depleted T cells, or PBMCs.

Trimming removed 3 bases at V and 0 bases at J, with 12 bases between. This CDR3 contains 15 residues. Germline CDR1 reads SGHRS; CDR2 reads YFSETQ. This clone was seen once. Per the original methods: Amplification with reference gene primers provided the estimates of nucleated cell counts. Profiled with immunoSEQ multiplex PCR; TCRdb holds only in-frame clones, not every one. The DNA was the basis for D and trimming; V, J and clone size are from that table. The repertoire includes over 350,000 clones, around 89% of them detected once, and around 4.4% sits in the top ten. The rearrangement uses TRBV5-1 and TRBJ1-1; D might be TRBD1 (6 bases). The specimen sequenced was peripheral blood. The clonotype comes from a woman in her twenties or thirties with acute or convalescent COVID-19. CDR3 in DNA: TGCGCCAGCAGCTGGAGGGGGGGAATGAACACTGAAGCTTTCTTT. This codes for CASSWRGGMNTEAFF.